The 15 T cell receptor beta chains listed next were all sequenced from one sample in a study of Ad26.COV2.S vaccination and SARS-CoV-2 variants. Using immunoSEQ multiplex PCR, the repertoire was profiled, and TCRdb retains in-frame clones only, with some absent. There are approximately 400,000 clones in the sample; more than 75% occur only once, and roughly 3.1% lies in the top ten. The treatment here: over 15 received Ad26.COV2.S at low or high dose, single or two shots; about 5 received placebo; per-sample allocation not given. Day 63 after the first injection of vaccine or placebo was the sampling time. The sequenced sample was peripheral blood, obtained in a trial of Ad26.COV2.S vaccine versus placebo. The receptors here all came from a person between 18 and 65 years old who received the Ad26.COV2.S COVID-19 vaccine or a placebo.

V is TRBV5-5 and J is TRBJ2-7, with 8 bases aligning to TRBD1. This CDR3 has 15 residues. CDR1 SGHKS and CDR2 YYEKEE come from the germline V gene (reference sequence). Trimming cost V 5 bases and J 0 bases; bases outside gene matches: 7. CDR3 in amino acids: CASSGGQVSSYEQYF. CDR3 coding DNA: TGTGCCAGCAGTGGGGGACAGGTTAGCTCCTACGAGCAGTACTTC.

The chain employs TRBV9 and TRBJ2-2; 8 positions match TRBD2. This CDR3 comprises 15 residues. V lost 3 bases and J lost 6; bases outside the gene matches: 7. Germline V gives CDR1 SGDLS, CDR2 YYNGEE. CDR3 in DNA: TGTGCCAGCAGCGCCTTACAGACTAGCGCCGGGGAGCTGTTTTTT. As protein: CASSALQTSAGELFF. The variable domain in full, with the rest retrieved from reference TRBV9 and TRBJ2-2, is DSGVTQTPKHLITATGQRVTLRCSPRSGDLSVYWYQQSLDQGLQFLIQYYNGEERAKGNILERFSAQQFPDLHSELNLSSLELGDSALYFCASSALQTSAGELFFGEGSRLTVL.

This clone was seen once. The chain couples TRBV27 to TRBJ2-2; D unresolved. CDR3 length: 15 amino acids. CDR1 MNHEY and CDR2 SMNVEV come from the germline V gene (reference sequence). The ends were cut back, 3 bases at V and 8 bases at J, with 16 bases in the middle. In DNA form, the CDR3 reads TGTGCCAGCAGTTTCTTGTCAGACCCCAGGGGGGAGCTGTTTTTT. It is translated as CASSFLSDPRGELFF.

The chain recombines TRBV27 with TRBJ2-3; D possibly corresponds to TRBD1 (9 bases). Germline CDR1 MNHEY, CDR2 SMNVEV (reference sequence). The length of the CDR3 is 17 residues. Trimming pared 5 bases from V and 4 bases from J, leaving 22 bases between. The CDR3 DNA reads TGTGCCAGCAGTCTACTGCGGGGGGACAGGGTCCCAGATACGCAGTATTTT. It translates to CASSLLRGDRVPDTQYF.

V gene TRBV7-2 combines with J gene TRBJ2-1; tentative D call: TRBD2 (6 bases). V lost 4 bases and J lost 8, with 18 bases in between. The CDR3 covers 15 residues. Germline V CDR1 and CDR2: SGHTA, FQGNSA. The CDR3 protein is CASSSSGSISYEQFF. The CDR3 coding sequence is TGTGCCAGCAGCTCGTCCGGGAGTATCTCCTATGAGCAGTTCTTC.

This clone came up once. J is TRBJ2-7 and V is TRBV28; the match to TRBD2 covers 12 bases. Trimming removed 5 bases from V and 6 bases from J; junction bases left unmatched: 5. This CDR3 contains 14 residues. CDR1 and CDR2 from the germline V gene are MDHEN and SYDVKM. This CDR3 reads CASSLAGGRSEQYF. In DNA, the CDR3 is TGTGCCAGCAGTCTAGCGGGAGGGCGGAGCGAGCAGTACTTC.

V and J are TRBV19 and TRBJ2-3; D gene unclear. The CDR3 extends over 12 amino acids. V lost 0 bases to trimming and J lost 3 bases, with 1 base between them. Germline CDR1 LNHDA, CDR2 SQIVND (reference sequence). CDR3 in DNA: TGTGCCAGTAGTATAGATACAGATACGCAGTATTTT. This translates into CASSIDTDTQYF.

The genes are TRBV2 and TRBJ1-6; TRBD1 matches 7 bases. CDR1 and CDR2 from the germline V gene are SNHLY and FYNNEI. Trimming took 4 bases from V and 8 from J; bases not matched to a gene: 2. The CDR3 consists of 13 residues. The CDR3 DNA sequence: TGTGCCAGCAGTGGACAGGGTCATTCACCCCTCCACTTT. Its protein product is CASSGQGHSPLHF.

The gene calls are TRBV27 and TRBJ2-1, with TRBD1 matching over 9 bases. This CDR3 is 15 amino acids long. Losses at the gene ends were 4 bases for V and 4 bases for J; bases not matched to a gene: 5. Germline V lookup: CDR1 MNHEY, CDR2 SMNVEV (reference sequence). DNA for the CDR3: TGTGCCAGCAGTTGGGGACAGGGCATTTACAATGAGCAGTTCTTC. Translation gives CASSWGQGIYNEQFF.

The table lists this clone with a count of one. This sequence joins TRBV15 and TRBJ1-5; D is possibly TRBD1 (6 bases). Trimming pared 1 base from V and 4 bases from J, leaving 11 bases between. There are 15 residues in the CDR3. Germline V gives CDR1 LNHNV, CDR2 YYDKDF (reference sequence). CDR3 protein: CATSRGTGLNQPQHF. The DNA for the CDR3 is TGTGCCACCAGCAGAGGAACAGGGTTAAATCAGCCCCAGCATTTT.

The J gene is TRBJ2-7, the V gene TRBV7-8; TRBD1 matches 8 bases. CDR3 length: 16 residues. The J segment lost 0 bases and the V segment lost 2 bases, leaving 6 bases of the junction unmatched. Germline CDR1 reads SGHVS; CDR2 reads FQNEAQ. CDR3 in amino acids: CASSLNRGSTSYEQYF. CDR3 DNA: TGTGCCAGCAGCTTAAACAGGGGGTCGACCTCCTACGAGCAGTACTTC. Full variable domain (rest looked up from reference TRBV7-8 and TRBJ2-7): GAGVSQSPRYKVAKRGQDVALRCDPISGHVSLFWYQQALGQGPEFLTYFQNEAQLDKSGLPSDRFFAERPEGSVSTLKIQRTQQEDSAVYLCASSLNRGSTSYEQYFGPGTRLTVT.

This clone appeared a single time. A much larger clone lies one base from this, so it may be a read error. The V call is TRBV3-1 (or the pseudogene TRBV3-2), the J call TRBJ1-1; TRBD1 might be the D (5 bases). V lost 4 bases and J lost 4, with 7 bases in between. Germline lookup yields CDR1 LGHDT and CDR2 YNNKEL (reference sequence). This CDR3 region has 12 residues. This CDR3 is CASSPGGTEAFF. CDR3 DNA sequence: TGTGCCAGCAGCCCGGGGGGCACTGAAGCTTTCTTT.

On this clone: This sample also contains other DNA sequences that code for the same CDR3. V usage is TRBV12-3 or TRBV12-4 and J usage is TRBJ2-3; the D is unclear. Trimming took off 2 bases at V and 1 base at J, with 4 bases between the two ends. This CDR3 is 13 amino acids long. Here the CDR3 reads CASSLPGTDTQYF. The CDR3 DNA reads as TGTGCCAGCAGTTTACCGGGCACAGATACGCAGTATTTT.

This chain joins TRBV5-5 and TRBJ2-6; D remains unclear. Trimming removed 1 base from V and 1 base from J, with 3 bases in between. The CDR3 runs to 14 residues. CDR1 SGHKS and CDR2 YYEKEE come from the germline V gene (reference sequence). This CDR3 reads CASSLQSGANVLTF. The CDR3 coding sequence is TGTGCCAGCAGCTTGCAGTCTGGGGCCAACGTCCTGACTTTC.

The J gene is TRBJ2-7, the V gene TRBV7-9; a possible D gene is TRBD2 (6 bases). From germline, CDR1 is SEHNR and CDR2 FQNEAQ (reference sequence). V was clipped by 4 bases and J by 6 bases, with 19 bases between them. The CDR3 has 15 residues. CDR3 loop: CASSSDGGSRAEQYF. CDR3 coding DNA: TGTGCCAGCAGCTCAGACGGGGGTTCACGGGCCGAGCAGTACTTC.